Below, 24 T cell receptor delta chains from the same sample are listed, as sequenced in a study of gamma delta lymphoproliferative disorders and STAT genes. TCRdb re-processed the multiplex PCR reads via CATT. The data show approximately 3,800 delta-chain clones, about 1% seen once. Genomic DNA from isolated PBMCs served as the sequencing template. The source material was blood. All receptors come from a human donor in good health.

As to this clone: A far larger clone lies a single base away; this is likely a read error. The same CDR3 arises from other DNA sequences in this sample as well. The chain joins TRDV2 to TRDJ3; TRDD3 matches 7 bases. The junction had 10 bases not matched to a gene; V was cut back by 0 bases and J by 0 bases. Germline CDR1 GEAIGNYY, CDR2 EKD. This CDR3 is built from 20 residues. The CDR3 reads CACDTPDGGSRSWDTRQMFF. CDR3 in DNA: TGTGCCTGTGACACCCCGGACGGGGGATCTCGCTCCTGGGACACCCGACAGATGTTTTTC.

Concerning this clone: Since a far larger clone is one base different, this is likely a read error. Additional DNA sequences in this sample encode the identical CDR3. The chain recombines TRDV2 with TRDJ3; D possibly corresponds to TRDD3 (6 bases). Germline values: CDR1 GEAIGNYY, CDR2 EKD. The CDR3 has 21 residues. DNA of the CDR3: TGTGCCTGTGACACCGGAGGAGTACTGGGAGGTCGACTCTGGGACACCCGACAGATGTTCTTC. Protein sequence: CACDTGGVLGGRLWDTRQMFF.

As to this clone: It differs at one base from a far larger clone, so likely a read error. Other DNA sequences of this sample code for an identical CDR3. The rearrangement joins TRDV2 to TRDJ1; 10 bases are shared with TRDD3. CDR3 size: 24 residues. CDR1 is GEAIGNYY and CDR2 is EKD in the germline V gene. The CDR3 reads CACDNAISPTFRWGDTMYTDKLIF. In DNA form, the CDR3 reads TGCGCCTGTGACAACGCCATTTCCCCTACGTTTAGATGGGGGGATACGATGTACACCGATAAACTCATCTTT.

Turning to this clone: TCRdb records a much larger clone's protein for this DNA, with a difference at residue 13 that likely arises from a read error; the protein given is the translation of the DNA. The rearrangement joins TRDV2 to TRDJ1; TRDD3 is a possible D gene (6 bases). The CDR3 totals 17 residues. Germline CDR1 and CDR2: GEAIGNYY and EKD. CDR3 loop: CACDSVGGGENTNKLIF. DNA of the CDR3: TGTGCCTGTGACTCCGTAGGAGGGGGAGAGAACACCAATAAACTCATCTTT.

This clone was seen a handful of times. A far bigger clonotype differs at one base, so this is likely a read error. Other DNA sequences in this specimen translate into the identical CDR3. The V and J genes are TRDV2 and TRDJ1; D call uncertain. This CDR3 contains 15 residues. CDR1 is GEAIGNYY and CDR2 is EKD in the germline V gene. CDR3 sequence reads: CACDFVSSGTDKLIF. The CDR3 nucleotides read TGTGCCTGTGACTTCGTGTCTAGTGGCACCGATAAACTCATCTTC.

About this clone itself: The amino acid sequence in TCRdb belongs to a much larger clone and departs from this DNA's translation at residue 4, likely a sequencing read error; the sequence shown is translated from the DNA. This sample also contains other DNA sequences that code for the same CDR3. The chain joins TRDV2 to TRDJ3; possible D gene TRDD3, 5 bases. Per the germline V gene, CDR1 is GEAIGNYY and CDR2 is EKD. The CDR3 runs to 18 residues. CDR3 region: CACNTAGVSSWDTRQMFF. The DNA for the CDR3 is TGTGCCTGTAACACCGCGGGGGTCAGCTCCTGGGACACCCGACAGATGTTTTTC.

For this clone: A far bigger clonotype differs at one base, so this is likely a read error. The sample holds other DNA sequences that translate to the same CDR3. The chain has TRDV1 and TRDJ1; the D gene is possibly TRDD3 (5 bases). The CDR3 has 16 amino acids. The germline gives CDR1 TSWWSYY, CDR2 QGS. The CDR3 nucleotides read TGTGCCCTTGGGGAACCTCCTCCGCAAAGGCGCGATAAACTCATCTTT. Translated, it gives CALGEPPPQRRDKLIF.

On this clone: The protein given by TCRdb reflects a much larger clone and differs at residue 11 from this DNA's translation, likely from a read error; the protein shown is the DNA's translation. This chain joins TRDV2 and TRDJ1; 7 bases line up with TRDD3. The germline CDR1 and CDR2 sequences are GEAIGNYY and EKD. The ends lost 0 bases at V and 0 bases at J; junction bases unmatched: 21. This CDR3 region has 21 residues. Here the CDR3 DNA reads TGTGCCTGTGACACCGTCTTAAGCCTGGGGGGCACCAGCTTGTACACCGATAAACTCATCTTT. Residues: CACDTVLSLGGTSLYTDKLIF.

This clone was observed a few times. The protein in TCRdb stems from a much larger clone and differs at residue 12 from this DNA's translation, likely a read error; here the protein is translated from the DNA. The V and J genes are TRDV2 and TRDJ1; TRDD3 might be the D (6 bases). The CDR3 totals 15 residues. Germline V gene sequence: CDR1 GEAIGNYY, CDR2 EKD. The DNA of the CDR3 is TGTGCCTGTGACACCGATCTGGGGTACACCGATAGACTCATCTTT. Translating gives CACDTDLGYTDRLIF.

A word on this clone: A read error is likely here: a far larger clone is one base away. This sample includes further DNA sequences coding for the same CDR3. The V and J genes are TRDV2 and TRDJ3; TRDD3 agrees at 9 bases. CDR3 size: 19 residues. Germline V lookup: CDR1 GEAIGNYY, CDR2 EKD. CDR3: CACDTGGYRSSWDTRQMFF. CDR3 sequence (DNA): TGTGCTTGTGACACGGGGGGATACAGGAGCTCCTGGGACACCCGACAGATGTTTTTC.

This clone qualifies as large. This sample includes further DNA sequences coding for the same CDR3. The chain combines TRDV2 with TRDJ1; 8 positions agree with TRDD3. This CDR3 contains 18 residues. Losses at the gene ends were 0 bases for V and 0 bases for J; bases not matched to a gene: 11. Looked up from germline, CDR1 is GEAIGNYY and CDR2 is EKD. The CDR3 nucleotides read TGTGCCTGTGACACCTTAAAGGGGATACCCACGTACACCGATAAACTCATCTTT. It specifies CACDTLKGIPTYTDKLIF.

Regarding this clone: One base separates it from a far larger clone, so it is likely a read error. This specimen includes other DNA sequences encoding the same CDR3. The chain's CDR3 is CACDDILGDNLADKLIF. The DNA for the CDR3 is TGCGCCTGTGACGACATATTGGGGGACAACCTTGCCGATAAACTCATCTTT. The rearrangement uses TRDV2 and TRDJ1; 7 nucleotides align to TRDD3. From germline, CDR1 is GEAIGNYY and CDR2 EKD. This CDR3 has 17 residues.

There are a few counts of this clone. A read error is the likely source, as a far larger clone sits one nucleotide away. Other DNA variants within this sample encode the same CDR3. The V gene is TRDV2, the J gene TRDJ1; the D gene is possibly TRDD3 (5 bases). Germline lookup yields CDR1 GEAIGNYY and CDR2 EKD. Trimming cost V 5 bases and J 10 bases, with 10 bases left between them. This CDR3 comprises 10 residues. CDR3 DNA: TGTGCCTGTGTTGGCACTGGACTCATCTTT. Encoded protein: CACVGTGLIF.

Comment on this clone: For this DNA, TCRdb reports the protein of a much larger clone, which diverges at residue 15, most likely from a read error; the protein presented here is translated directly from the DNA. The chain has TRDV2 and TRDJ1; TRDD3 matches 10 bases. Germline V gives CDR1 GEAIGNYY, CDR2 EKD. CDR3 length: 19 residues. CDR3 loop: CACDTLPTGGSNDTNKLIF. The CDR3 coding sequence is TGTGCCTGTGACACCCTTCCTACTGGGGGATCGAATGACACCAATAAACTCATCTTT.

There are a few counts of this clone. With only one base between it and a far larger clone, this is likely a read error. The same CDR3 is also encoded by other DNA sequences in this sample. This rearrangement joins TRDV2 to TRDJ1; tentative D call: TRDD3 (6 bases). Looked up from germline, CDR1 is GEAIGNYY and CDR2 is EKD. The CDR3 length is 15 residues. The CDR3, as DNA: TGTGCCTGTGACACCGATCTGGGGTACACTGATAAACTCATCTTT. Its protein product is CACDTDLGYTDKLIF.

Worth noting for this clone: This is likely an artifact of a read error, given a far larger clone one base away. The same CDR3 arises from other DNA sequences in this sample as well. This chain joins TRDV1 and TRDJ1, with TRDD3 matching 7 bases. Looked up from germline, CDR1 is TSWWSYY and CDR2 is QGS. The CDR3 extends over 15 amino acids. Written as DNA, the CDR3 is TGTGCTCTTGGGGGACCGGGATACTTCACCGATAAACTCATCTTC. It specifies CALGGPGYFTDKLIF.

For this clone: A far larger clone is one nucleotide away, so this likely arose from a read error. This same CDR3 is encoded by further DNA sequences in the sample. The V call is TRDV2, the J call TRDJ3, with D unresolved. Germline loops: CDR1 GEAIGNYY, CDR2 EKD. The germline V and J ends were trimmed by 0 bases and 1 base, with 9 bases remaining between them. The CDR3 spans 17 residues. CDR3 bases: TGTGCCTGTGACACCGTAGAGGGTTCCTGGGACACCCGACAGATGTTTTTC. Translation gives CACDTVEGSWDTRQMFF.

This clone was seen a few times. TCRdb pairs this DNA with a much larger clone's protein that differs at residue 4, likely a read error; the protein shown was translated from the DNA. The chain uses TRDV2 and TRDJ1, with 13 bases identical to TRDD3. The CDR3 has 19 residues. Germline loops: CDR1 GEAIGNYY, CDR2 EKD. CDR3 sequence (DNA): TGTGCCTGTGGCACCCTCTTTACTGGGGGATACGAGGTAACCGATAAACTCATCTTT. Its translation: CACGTLFTGGYEVTDKLIF.

On this clone itself: The protein recorded in TCRdb matches a much larger clone and deviates from this DNA's translation at residue 4, suggesting a read error; the protein here is obtained by translating the DNA. V usage is TRDV2 and J usage is TRDJ1; D not certain. The V and J ends lost 5 bases and 2 bases respectively, with 20 bases between them. The CDR3 covers 16 residues. Germline lookup yields CDR1 GEAIGNYY and CDR2 EKD. The CDR3 nucleotides are TGTGCCTGTGGCCCGGTAGGGTTCCGGGAGACCGATAAACTCATCTTT. Its translation: CACGPVGFRETDKLIF.

This clone was counted a few times. For this DNA, TCRdb reports the protein of a much larger clone, which diverges at residue 15, most likely from a read error; the protein presented here is translated directly from the DNA. The chain employs TRDV2 and TRDJ1; 8 nucleotides line up with TRDD3. This CDR3 contains 18 residues. Germline loops: CDR1 GEAIGNYY, CDR2 EKD. The CDR3 coding sequence is TGTGCCTGTGACCCTACTGGGGGCTATCAATCGTACACCGATAGACTCATCTTT. It is translated as CACDPTGGYQSYTDRLIF.

This clone has just a few counts. The chain recombines TRDV2 with TRDJ1, with 9 positions matching TRDD3. Germline-derived CDR1 and CDR2 are GEAIGNYY and EKD. V dropped 4 bases and J dropped 4; count of bases not matched to a gene: 6. This CDR3 region has 14 residues. The CDR3 protein is CACEHLWGIDKLIF. For the CDR3, the DNA is TGTGCCTGTGAACACCTCTGGGGGATCGATAAACTCATCTTT.

Points on this clone: TCRdb's entry gives the protein of a much larger clone, which mismatches this DNA's translation at residue 12, likely from a read error; the protein reported here is translated from the DNA. This rearrangement joins TRDV2 to TRDJ3; D remains unclear. CDR1 is GEAIGNYY, CDR2 EKD, per germline. The CDR3 extends over 18 amino acids. The CDR3 coding sequence is TGTGCCTGTGACACGGCGGGCGTAAGCTCCTGGAACACCCGACAGATGTTTTTC. Its translation is CACDTAGVSSWNTRQMFF.

Notes on this clone: The protein given by TCRdb reflects a much larger clone and differs at residue 10 from this DNA's translation, likely from a read error; the protein shown is the DNA's translation. This chain uses TRDV2 with TRDJ1; possible D gene TRDD3, 6 bases. V shed 0 bases and J shed 4 bases, with 23 bases lying between them. Germline V lookup: CDR1 GEAIGNYY, CDR2 EKD. There are 18 residues in the CDR3. The CDR3 loop is CACDTVGTGRLSGDKLIF. CDR3 in DNA: TGTGCCTGTGACACCGTGGGTACTGGGAGACTAAGTGGCGATAAACTCATCTTT.

This clone was counted only a few times. The protein held in TCRdb is that of a much larger clone and does not match this DNA's translation at residue 12, likely because of a read error; the protein shown is translated from the DNA. The rearrangement uses TRDV2 and TRDJ1; TRDD3 matches at 9 bases. V lost 3 bases, J lost 6 bases, and 13 bases stayed unmatched. Germline CDR1 reads GEAIGNYY; CDR2 reads EKD. CDR3 length: 16 residues. For the CDR3, the DNA is TGTGCCTGTGACGAAGTAAGGGGGATACTGACCAATAAACTCATCTTT. Its protein product is CACDEVRGILTNKLIF.